The rows below give T cell receptor beta chains drawn from one sample of a study of vaccination effects on CD4 cells after COVID-19. Here immunoSEQ multiplex PCR was the method, and the copy in TCRdb shows in-frame clones only, minus some. This table holds approximately 58,000 clones, about 83% found once. No antigen has been assigned to these receptors. The input for sequencing was CD4+ T cells from PBMCs cultured without peptide, taken before COVID-19 vaccination. The receptors were sampled from a human donor who received a COVID-19 vaccine. Each CDR3 is given with its conserved first and last residue. D genes are given only for firm matches. A clone size is listed for some rows: how often the clone was seen (once, few, many), or a class if it is expanded.

J: TRBJ2-3
D: TRBD2
size: NA
V: TRBV10-3
CDR3: CAISAPSTSGGGDTQYF
DNA: TGTGCCATCAGTGCACCCTCGACTAGCGGGGGGGGCGATACGCAGTATTTT

J: TRBJ2-5
D: NA
size: once
V: TRBV3-1/TRBV3-2
CDR3: CASSQVKKTQYF
DNA: TGTGCCAGCAGCCAAGTGAAGAAGACCCAGTACTTC

J: TRBJ1-2
D: TRBD1
size: NA
V: TRBV6-2/TRBV6-3
CDR3: CASSLQGANYGYTF
DNA: TGTGCCAGCAGTTTACAGGGGGCTAACTATGGCTACACCTTC

J: TRBJ2-1
D: NA
size: NA
V: TRBV24-1
CDR3: CATSDLRGTWWFF
DNA: TGTGCCACCAGTGATTTGCGGGGGACCTGGTGGTTCTTC

J: TRBJ2-2
D: TRBD1
size: NA
V: TRBV19
CDR3: CASSRQGAPAGELFF
DNA: TGTGCCAGTAGTAGACAGGGGGCGCCGGCCGGGGAGCTGTTTTTT

J: TRBJ2-5
D: NA
size: NA
V: TRBV19
CDR3: CASSINGPKETQYF
DNA: TGTGCCAGTAGTATTAATGGACCGAAAGAGACCCAGTACTTC

J: TRBJ1-4
D: NA
size: few
V: TRBV19
CDR3: CASSIAEGGGEKLFF
DNA: TGTGCCAGTAGTATTGCGGAGGGCGGTGGTGAAAAACTGTTTTTT

J: TRBJ1-1
D: NA
size: NA
V: TRBV12-5
CDR3: CASGLVAEAFF
DNA: TGTGCTAGTGGTTTGGTAGCTGAAGCTTTCTTT

J: TRBJ2-5
D: NA
size: NA
V: TRBV7-8
CDR3: CATESLWGETQYF
DNA: TGTGCCACCGAGTCTTTGTGGGGAGAGACCCAGTACTTC

J: TRBJ1-1
D: NA
size: NA
V: TRBV5-1
CDR3: CASSSGPTNTEAFF
DNA: TGCGCCAGCAGCTCCGGACCGACAAACACTGAAGCTTTCTTT

J: TRBJ1-6
D: TRBD1
size: NA
V: TRBV7-2
CDR3: CASSPRTGYSPLHF
DNA: TGTGCCAGCAGCCCCCGGACAGGGTATTCACCCCTCCACTTT

J: TRBJ2-3
D: NA
size: NA
V: TRBV30
CDR3: CAWSQGSDTQYF
DNA: TGTGCCTGGAGTCAGGGGTCGGATACGCAGTATTTT

J: TRBJ2-2
D: NA
size: NA
V: TRBV7-3
CDR3: CASSPLAGATGELFF
DNA: TGTGCCAGCAGCCCTCTGGCAGGAGCCACCGGGGAGCTGTTTTTT

J: TRBJ1-6
D: TRBD1
size: few
V: TRBV9
CDR3: CASNGGTANSPLHF
DNA: TGTGCCAGCAACGGGGGGACAGCTAATTCACCCCTCCACTTT

J: TRBJ2-4
D: NA
size: NA
V: TRBV27
CDR3: CASSLRLQVTKNIQYF
DNA: TGTGCCAGCAGTTTACGATTGCAGGTAACCAAAAACATTCAGTACTTC

J: TRBJ1-1
D: NA
size: NA
V: TRBV11-1
CDR3: CASSVTGETEAFF
DNA: TGTGCCAGCAGCGTGACAGGAGAGACTGAAGCTTTCTTT

J: TRBJ2-1
D: TRBD2
size: NA
V: TRBV10-3
CDR3: CAISETGEGYNEQFF
DNA: TGTGCCATCAGTGAGACCGGGGAGGGCTACAATGAGCAGTTCTTC

J: TRBJ1-2
D: NA
size: NA
V: TRBV28
CDR3: CASMGGVYGYTF
DNA: TGTGCCAGCATGGGGGGCGTTTATGGCTACACCTTC

J: TRBJ1-2
D: NA
size: NA
V: TRBV7-2
CDR3: CASSPGVGYNYGYTF
DNA: TGTGCCAGCAGCCCTGGGGTGGGGTATAACTATGGCTACACCTTC

J: TRBJ1-2
D: TRBD1
size: NA
V: TRBV6-4
CDR3: CASSTGTGAYYGYTF
DNA: TGTGCCAGCAGCACGGGGACAGGGGCCTACTATGGCTACACCTTC